This TCR beta chain came from a study of regulatory T cells in long-lasting Graves disease. Study information: Graves' cases, newly diagnosed, had used antithyroid drugs under 3 months.

Investigators prepared the TCR beta libraries by applying iRepertoire HTBI primers and Arm-PCR of CDR3 regions. Authors' data handling: In the combined samples, around 60 TRBV and some 15 TRBJ segments were identified. Each CDR3 protein gets one entry after TCRdb re-called the multiplex PCR reads with MiXCR. TCRdb, not the authors, supplied the V and J calls. Among approximately 490,000 distinct CDR3 sequences listed, under 20% were seen once. Time point: newly diagnosed GD, antithyroid drugs for less than 3 months. After RNA was extracted from PBMCs, the TCR library was made from it. By American Thyroid Association guidelines, Graves' disease was diagnosed in the cohort. This clonotype was detected a few times. With a much larger clone just one base away, this may be a read error. The same data also went into a second study, on T cells in Graves' hyperthyroidism and ophthalmopathy.

This clonotype originated in a man aged 40-49 years with Graves disease. The sequences come from peripheral blood mononuclear cells (PBMCs), collected at new diagnosis, from a patient treated with antithyroid drugs.

The CDR3 region is CASSITFRASGISSYNGQFF. The CDR3 DNA is TGTGCCAGTAGTATAACGTTCAGGGCTAGCGGGATCAGCTCCTACAATGGGCAGTTCTTC. The gene calls are TRBV19 and TRBJ2-1; 9 bases agree with TRBD2. The CDR3 runs 20 residues. Looked up from germline, CDR1 is LNHDA and CDR2 is SQIVND (reference sequence).